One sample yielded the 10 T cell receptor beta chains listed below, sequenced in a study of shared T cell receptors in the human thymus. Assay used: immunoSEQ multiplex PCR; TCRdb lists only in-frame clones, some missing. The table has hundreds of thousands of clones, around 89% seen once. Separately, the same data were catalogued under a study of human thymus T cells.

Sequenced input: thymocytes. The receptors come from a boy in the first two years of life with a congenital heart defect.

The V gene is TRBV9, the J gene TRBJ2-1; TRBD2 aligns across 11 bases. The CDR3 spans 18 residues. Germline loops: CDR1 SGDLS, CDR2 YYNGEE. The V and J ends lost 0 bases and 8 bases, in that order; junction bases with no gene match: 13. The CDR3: CASSVGMASGRYQDEQFF. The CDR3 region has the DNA TGTGCCAGCAGCGTAGGAATGGCTAGCGGGAGGTATCAGGATGAGCAGTTCTTC. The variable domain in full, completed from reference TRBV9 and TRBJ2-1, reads DSGVTQTPKHLITATGQRVTLRCSPRSGDLSVYWYQQSLDQGLQFLIQYYNGEERAKGNILERFSAQQFPDLHSELNLSSLELGDSALYFCASSVGMASGRYQDEQFFGPGTRLTVL.

The CDR3 is CASSSTLASGSVGETQYF. The CDR3 DNA is TGTGCCAGCAGCTCCACCCTGGCTAGCGGGAGTGTCGGAGAGACCCAGTACTTC. V is TRBV11-2 and J is TRBJ2-5, with TRBD2 identical over 10 bases. There are 18 residues in the CDR3. V was clipped by 4 bases and J by 4 bases; unmatched bases: 15. Per the germline V gene, CDR1 is SGHAT and CDR2 is FQNNGV.

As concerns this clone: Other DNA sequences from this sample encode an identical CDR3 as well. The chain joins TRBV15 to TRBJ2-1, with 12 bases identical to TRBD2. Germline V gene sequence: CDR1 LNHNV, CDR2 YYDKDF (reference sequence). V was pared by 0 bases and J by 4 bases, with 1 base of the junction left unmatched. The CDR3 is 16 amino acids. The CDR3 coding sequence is TGTGCCACCAGCAGAGATGGGACTAGCGGGTACAATGAGCAGTTCTTC. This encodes CATSRDGTSGYNEQFF.

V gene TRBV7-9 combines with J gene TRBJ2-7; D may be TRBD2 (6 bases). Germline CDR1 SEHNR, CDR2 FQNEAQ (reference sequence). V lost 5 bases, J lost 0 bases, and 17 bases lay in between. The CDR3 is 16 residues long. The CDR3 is CASSPRGNSSSYEQYF. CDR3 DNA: TGTGCCAGCAGCCCGCGGGGCAACTCGAGCTCCTACGAGCAGTACTTC.

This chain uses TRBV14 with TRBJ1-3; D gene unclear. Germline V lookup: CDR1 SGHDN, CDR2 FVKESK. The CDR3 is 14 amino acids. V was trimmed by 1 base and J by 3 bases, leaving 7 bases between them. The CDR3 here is CASSQVSGGNTIYF. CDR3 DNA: TGTGCCAGCAGCCAAGTCAGTGGTGGAAACACCATATATTTT.

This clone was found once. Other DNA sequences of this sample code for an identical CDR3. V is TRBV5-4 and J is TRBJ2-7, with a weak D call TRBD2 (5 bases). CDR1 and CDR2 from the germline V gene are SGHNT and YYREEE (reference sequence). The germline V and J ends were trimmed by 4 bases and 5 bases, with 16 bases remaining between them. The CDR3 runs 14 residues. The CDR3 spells CASSRTGRSHEQYF. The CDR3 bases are TGTGCCAGCAGCCGCACTGGGAGATCCCACGAGCAGTACTTC.

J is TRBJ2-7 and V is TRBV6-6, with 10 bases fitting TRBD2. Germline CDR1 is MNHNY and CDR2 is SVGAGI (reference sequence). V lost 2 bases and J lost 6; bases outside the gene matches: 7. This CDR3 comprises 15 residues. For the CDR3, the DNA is TGTGCCAGCAGTTACGGGACTAGCGCGCGGTGCGAGCAGTACTTC. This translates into CASSYGTSARCEQYF.

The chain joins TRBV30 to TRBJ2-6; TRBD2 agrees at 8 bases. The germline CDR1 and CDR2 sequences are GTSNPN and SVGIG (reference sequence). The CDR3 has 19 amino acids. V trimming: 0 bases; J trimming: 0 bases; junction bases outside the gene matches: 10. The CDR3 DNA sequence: TGTGCCTGGAGTGTAGGGGTAGCGGGACCCAGCTCTGGGGCCAACGTCCTGACTTTC. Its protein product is CAWSVGVAGPSSGANVLTF. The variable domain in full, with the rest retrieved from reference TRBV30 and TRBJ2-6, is SQTIHQWPATLVQPVGSPLSLECTVEGTSNPNLYWYRQAAGRGLQLLFYSVGIGQISSEVPQNLSASRPQDRQFILSSKKLLLSDSGFYLCAWSVGVAGPSSGANVLTFGAGSRLTVL.

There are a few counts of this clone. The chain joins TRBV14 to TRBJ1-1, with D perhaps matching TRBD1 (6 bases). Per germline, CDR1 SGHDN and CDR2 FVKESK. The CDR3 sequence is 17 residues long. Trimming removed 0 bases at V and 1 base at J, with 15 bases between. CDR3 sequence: CASSQERPDSSNTEAFF. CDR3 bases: TGTGCCAGCAGCCAAGAACGTCCGGACAGCTCGAACACTGAAGCTTTCTTT.

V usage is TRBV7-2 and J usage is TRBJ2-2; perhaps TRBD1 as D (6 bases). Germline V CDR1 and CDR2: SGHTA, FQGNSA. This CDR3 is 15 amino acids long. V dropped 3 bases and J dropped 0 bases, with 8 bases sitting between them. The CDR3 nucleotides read TGTGCCAGCAGCTTCCAGGGGCCGAACACCGGGGAGCTGTTTTTT. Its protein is CASSFQGPNTGELFF. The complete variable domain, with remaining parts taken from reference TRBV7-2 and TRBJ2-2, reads GAGVSQSPSNKVTEKGKDVELRCDPISGHTALYWYRQSLGQGLEFLIYFQGNSAPDKSGLPSDRFSAERTGGSVSTLTIQRTQQEDSAVYLCASSFQGPNTGELFFGEGSRLTVL.